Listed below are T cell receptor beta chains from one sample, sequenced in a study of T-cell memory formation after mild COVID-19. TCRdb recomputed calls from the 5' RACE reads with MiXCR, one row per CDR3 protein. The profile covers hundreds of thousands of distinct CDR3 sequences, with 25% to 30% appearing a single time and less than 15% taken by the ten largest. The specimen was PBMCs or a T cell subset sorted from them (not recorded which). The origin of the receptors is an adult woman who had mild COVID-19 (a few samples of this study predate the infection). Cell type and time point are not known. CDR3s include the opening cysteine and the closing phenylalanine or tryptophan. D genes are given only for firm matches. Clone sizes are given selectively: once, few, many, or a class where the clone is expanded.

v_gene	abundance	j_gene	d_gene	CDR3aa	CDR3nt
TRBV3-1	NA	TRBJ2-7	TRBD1	CASSQNPGQGGSEQYF	TGTGCCAGCAGCCAGAACCCGGGACAGGGGGGATCCGAGCAGTACTTC
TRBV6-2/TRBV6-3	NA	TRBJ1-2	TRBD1	CASSYGLTGDGYTF	TGTGCCAGCAGCTACGGGTTAACAGGGGACGGCTACACCTTC
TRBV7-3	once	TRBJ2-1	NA	CASSLLVKDEQFF	TGTGCCAGCAGCTTACTAGTAAAGGATGAGCAGTTCTTC
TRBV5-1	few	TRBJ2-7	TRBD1	CASSLNTGGGYEQYF	TGCGCCAGCAGCTTAAACACAGGGGGCGGATACGAGCAGTACTTC
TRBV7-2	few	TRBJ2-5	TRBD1	CASSYGQGAPKTQYF	TGTGCCAGCAGCTACGGACAGGGGGCACCGAAGACCCAGTACTTC
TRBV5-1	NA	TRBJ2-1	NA	CASSLMSGDEQFF	TGCGCCAGCAGCTTGATGTCGGGAGACGAGCAGTTCTTC
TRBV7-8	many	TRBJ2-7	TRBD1	CASSLALGTGAYEQYF	TGTGCCAGCAGCTTAGCGCTAGGGACAGGGGCTTACGAGCAGTACTTC
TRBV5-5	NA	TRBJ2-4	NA	CASASGRGSHAQNIQYF	TGTGCCAGCGCTTCCGGCCGCGGGTCCCACGCCCAAAACATTCAGTACTTC
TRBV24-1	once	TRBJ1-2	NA	CATSDRTGTEGYGYTF	TGTGCCACCAGTGATCGAACGGGAACAGAGGGCTATGGCTACACCTTC
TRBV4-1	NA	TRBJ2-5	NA	CASSQAGLNQETQYF	TGCGCCAGCAGCCAAGCTGGGCTAAACCAAGAGACCCAGTACTTC
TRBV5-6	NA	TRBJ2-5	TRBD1	CASSLVAGTGPQETQYF	TGTGCCAGCAGCTTGGTCGCCGGGACAGGACCCCAAGAGACCCAGTACTTC
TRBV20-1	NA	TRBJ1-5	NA	CSARVSNQPQHF	TGCAGTGCTAGAGTTTCTAATCAGCCCCAGCATTTT
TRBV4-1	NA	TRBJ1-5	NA	CASSQDGMKDQPQHF	TGCGCCAGCAGCCAAGATGGTATGAAAGATCAGCCCCAGCATTTT
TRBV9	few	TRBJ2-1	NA	CASSVGPSYNEQFF	TGTGCCAGCAGCGTCGGTCCCAGCTACAATGAGCAGTTCTTC
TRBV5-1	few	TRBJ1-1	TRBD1	CASSLETGGYTEAFF	TGCGCCAGCAGCTTGGAGACAGGGGGCTATACTGAAGCTTTCTTT
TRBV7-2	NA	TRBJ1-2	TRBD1	CASSPSGQANYGYTF	TGTGCCAGCAGCCCATCGGGACAGGCTAACTATGGCTACACCTTC
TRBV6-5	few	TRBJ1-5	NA	CASRQGQNSNQPQHF	TGTGCCAGCAGACAAGGACAGAATAGCAATCAGCCCCAGCATTTT
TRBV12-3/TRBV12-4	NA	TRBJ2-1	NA	CASTPGGVPHEQFF	TGTGCCAGTACGCCCGGCGGGGTCCCCCATGAGCAGTTCTTC
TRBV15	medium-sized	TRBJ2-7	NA	CATSRDRGSYEQYF	TGTGCCACCAGCAGAGACCGGGGTAGCTACGAGCAGTACTTC
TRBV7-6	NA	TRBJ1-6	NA	CASSLSGPSPLHF	TGTGCCAGCAGCTTAAGCGGGCCTTCACCCCTCCACTTT
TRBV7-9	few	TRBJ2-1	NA	CASSLNAGTSYNEQFF	TGTGCCAGCAGCTTAAATGCGGGGACCTCCTACAATGAGCAGTTCTTC
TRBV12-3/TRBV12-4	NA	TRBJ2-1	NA	CDSTAGIIGQLPMNEQFF	TGTGACAGCACCGCTGGAATCATTGGACAGTTACCCATGAATGAGCAGTTCTTC
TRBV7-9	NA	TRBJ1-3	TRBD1	CASIRQGALGGNTIYF	TGTGCCAGCATCCGACAGGGGGCTCTTGGTGGAAACACCATATATTTT
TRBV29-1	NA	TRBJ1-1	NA	CSTNRQNTEAFF	TGCAGCACGAATCGCCAGAACACTGAAGCTTTCTTT
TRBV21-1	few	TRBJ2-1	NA	CASSQVPGGLNEQFF	TGTGCCAGCAGTCAAGTCCCGGGAGGGTTGAATGAGCAGTTCTTC
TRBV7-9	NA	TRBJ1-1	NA	CASSFQQLNTEAFF	TGTGCCAGCAGCTTTCAGCAGCTGAACACTGAAGCTTTCTTT
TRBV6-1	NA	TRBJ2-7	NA	CASRALGTYADEQYF	TGTGCCAGCAGGGCGCTAGGGACCTATGCGGACGAGCAGTACTTC
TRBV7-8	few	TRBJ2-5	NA	CASSFRLRGLETQYF	TGTGCCAGCAGCTTTCGACTCAGGGGCCTAGAGACCCAGTACTTC
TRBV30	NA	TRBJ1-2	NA	CAWSVGLGQNYGYTF	TGTGCCTGGAGTGTTGGGTTGGGACAAAACTATGGCTACACCTTC
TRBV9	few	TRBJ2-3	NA	CASSVDRKGDTQYF	TGTGCCAGCAGCGTAGACAGAAAGGGAGATACGCAGTATTTT